The 18 T cell receptor beta chains listed next were all sequenced from one sample in a study of CD8+ T cells in alopecia areata. Lesional scalp punch biopsies and peripheral blood were collected from alopecia areata patients. Reverse transcription of extracted RNA yielded cDNA, which provided the sequencing template. Here immunoSEQ multiplex PCR was the method, and the copy in TCRdb shows in-frame clones only, minus some. Of roughly 7,500 clones in the sample, 65% to 70% were seen once. The sample in question was skin, obtained at week 0. The receptors stem from a human donor with alopecia areata.

The chain is built from TRBV18 and TRBJ2-5; TRBD1 aligns across 8 bases. The CDR3 is 19 amino acids. Germline V gene data show CDR1 as KGHSH and CDR2 as LQKENI. Trimming cost V 6 bases and J 2 bases; bases outside gene matches: 20. The CDR3 sequence is CASSLRWTGTKNVQETQYF. CDR3 bases: TGTGCCAGCTCCCTAAGATGGACAGGGACGAAGAATGTGCAAGAGACCCAGTACTTC.

The V and J genes are TRBV10-3 and TRBJ1-2; 8 nucleotides line up with TRBD1. The CDR3 spans 14 residues. Per germline, CDR1 ENHRY and CDR2 SYGVKD. J was trimmed by 8 bases and V by 8 bases; bases with no gene match: 13. The chain's CDR3 is CAIGTGTGNLGYTF. CDR3 sequence (DNA): TGTGCCATCGGCACCGGGACAGGCAATCTAGGCTACACCTTC.

This chain joins TRBV6-1 and TRBJ2-5; TRBD1 might be the D (7 bases). The better agreement between TRBJ2-7 and the DNA end casts doubt on the J call. In germline, CDR1 is MNHNS, CDR2 SASEGT. The CDR3 covers 14 residues. CDR3: CASRVDRAGYEQYF. The CDR3 region has the DNA TGTGCCAGCAGGGTCGACAGGGCGGGATACGAGCAGTACTTC.

The rearrangement joins TRBV29-1 to TRBJ1-2; D ambiguous. The CDR3 has 13 amino acids. CDR1 and CDR2 (germline): SQVTM, ANQGSEA. V was shortened by 6 bases and J by 4 bases, with 15 bases between the two germline ends. CDR3 bases: TGCAGCGTATCGCCGAGGTCGGGCTATGGCTACACCTTC. It is translated as CSVSPRSGYGYTF.

The chain is built from TRBV11-3 and TRBJ2-3; weak D call: TRBD1 (6 bases). Trimming removed 4 bases at V and 3 bases at J, with 23 bases between. Germline V gene sequence: CDR1 SGHNT, CDR2 YENEEA. The CDR3 sequence is 18 residues long. The CDR3 coding sequence is TGTGCCAGCAGCTCCCTCAATCGGTGGGACAAGGGGACAGATACGCAGTATTTT. Translation: CASSSLNRWDKGTDTQYF.

The CDR3 loop reads CATQPGPNTGELFF. The DNA for the CDR3 is TGTGCCACCCAGCCGGGCCCGAACACCGGGGAGCTGTTTTTT. This chain links TRBV19 with TRBJ2-2; D unclear. The CDR3 consists of 14 residues. Germline-derived CDR1 and CDR2 are LNHDA and SQIVND (reference sequence). V was trimmed by 10 bases and J by 0 bases, leaving 12 bases between them. Drawing the rest from reference TRBV19 and TRBJ2-2, the complete variable domain is DGGITQSPKYLFRKEGQNVTLSCEQNLNHDAMYWYRQDPGQGLRLIYYSQIVNDFQKGDIAEGYSVSREKKESFPLTVTSAQKNPTAFYLCATQPGPNTGELFFGEGSRLTVL.

By its share, this clone is medium-sized. The chain is built from TRBV6-6 and TRBJ2-2; D gene unclear. With 6 bases removed from V and 2 bases from J, the gap between germline ends came to 7 bases. CDR1 and CDR2 from the germline V gene are MNHNY and SVGAGI (reference sequence). The CDR3 spans 13 residues. For the CDR3, the DNA is TGTGCCAGCAGAGAGTTAAACACCGGGGAGCTGTTTTTT. Encoded protein: CASRELNTGELFF.

The chain has TRBV29-1 and TRBJ2-1; D ambiguous. CDR3 length equals 14 residues. V lost 7 bases and J 1 base, leaving 14 bases between the germline ends. Germline CDR1 and CDR2: SQVTM and ANQGSEA. The CDR3 here is CSASGPSSYNEQFF. In nucleotides, the CDR3 is TGCAGCGCCTCCGGGCCATCTTCCTACAATGAGCAGTTCTTC.

This clone was observed a few times. The chain recombines TRBV6-9 with TRBJ1-2; 8 bases agree with TRBD1. The V gene's germline CDR1 is MNHGY and CDR2 SVAAGI. The CDR3 has 17 residues. J lost 2 bases, V lost 3 bases, and 11 bases had no gene match. The chain's CDR3 is CASSYLNPGQENYGYTF. The CDR3 bases are TGTGCCAGCAGTTACTTGAATCCGGGACAGGAAAACTATGGCTACACCTTC.

The V call is TRBV5-5, the J call TRBJ2-5; TRBD2 matches at 16 bases. Looked up from germline, CDR1 is SGHKS and CDR2 is YYEKEE (reference sequence). The CDR3 contains 17 residues. V gave up 4 bases and J gave up 1 base; unmatched junction bases: 4. In nucleotides, the CDR3 is TGTGCCAGCAGCACCGGGACTAGCGGGGGGGCCCAAGAGACCCAGTACTTC. Protein sequence: CASSTGTSGGAQETQYF.

This clone was found a few times. The CDR3 region is CASSQVDVSGNNEQFF. The CDR3 DNA reads as TGTGCCAGCAGCCAAGTGGACGTGAGCGGGAACAATGAGCAGTTCTTC. V and J are TRBV4-2 and TRBJ2-1, with TRBD2 matching over 7 bases. The CDR3 sequence is 16 residues long. Trimming took 1 base from V and 5 from J; bases not matched to a gene: 8. From germline, CDR1 is LGHNA and CDR2 YNFKEQ.

The genes are TRBV19 and TRBJ2-7; TRBD2 aligns across 7 bases. This CDR3 region has 13 residues. Germline CDR1 and CDR2: LNHDA and SQIVND (reference sequence). V trimming: 8 bases; J trimming: 2 bases; junction bases outside the gene matches: 6. DNA of the CDR3: TGTGCCAGTCCAGGCGGGGGAACCTACGAGCAGTACTTC. Translating gives CASPGGGTYEQYF.

This chain connects TRBV6-6 to TRBJ1-2; D might be TRBD1 (5 bases). Trimming pared 2 bases from V and 2 bases from J, leaving 15 bases between. The CDR3 loop spans 16 amino acids. Germline CDR1 and CDR2: MNHNY and SVGAGI (reference sequence). The CDR3 region is CASSYPDRGVNYGYTF. For the CDR3, the DNA is TGTGCCAGCAGTTACCCCGATAGGGGAGTCAACTATGGCTACACCTTC.

The chain combines TRBV5-1 with TRBJ2-1, with D possibly called TRBD1 or TRBD2 (5 bases each). Germline CDR1 and CDR2: SGHRS and YFSETQ. The CDR3 is 15 residues long. Trimming shortened V by 4 bases and J by 3 bases, and 14 bases separated the two germline ends. CDR3 region: CASSGSGTVYNEQFF. The CDR3 coding sequence is TGCGCCAGCAGCGGCTCCGGGACGGTCTACAATGAGCAGTTCTTC. The entire variable domain, with the rest obtained from reference TRBV5-1 and TRBJ2-1, is as follows: KAGVTQTPRYLIKTRGQQVTLSCSPISGHRSVSWYQQTPGQGLQFLFEYFSETQRNKGNFPGRFSGRQFSNSRSEMNVSTLELGDSALYLCASSGSGTVYNEQFFGPGTRLTVL.

This sequence joins TRBV6-1 and TRBJ2-6, with a possible D match to TRBD1 (5 bases). Germline values: CDR1 MNHNS, CDR2 SASEGT. The CDR3 spans 16 residues. V lost 4 bases to trimming and J lost 0 bases, with 10 bases between them. The CDR3 reads CASSGRTHSGANVLTF. In DNA form, the CDR3 reads TGTGCCAGCAGTGGACGGACACACTCTGGGGCCAACGTCCTGACTTTC.

There are a few counts of this clone. This chain joins TRBV6-1 and TRBJ2-2, with D unclear. The CDR3 spans 11 residues. Germline CDR1 is MNHNS and CDR2 is SASEGT. V was shortened by 8 bases and J by 5 bases, with 6 bases between the two germline ends. This CDR3 reads CASLSTGELFF. CDR3 in DNA: TGTGCCAGCCTTAGTACCGGGGAGCTGTTTTTT.

The chain recombines TRBV28 with TRBJ2-5, with TRBD2 matching over 7 bases. Per germline, CDR1 MDHEN and CDR2 SYDVKM. There are 18 residues in the CDR3. V shed 3 bases and J 2 bases; nucleotides not matched to a gene: 15. The CDR3 region is CASSFPTNGGTYQETQYF. The CDR3 DNA reads TGTGCCAGCAGTTTTCCCACTAACGGGGGGACTTATCAAGAGACCCAGTACTTC.

The V and J genes are TRBV20-1 and TRBJ2-5; D gene uncertain. The CDR3 consists of 10 residues. Germline CDR1 DFQATT, CDR2 SNEGSKA (reference sequence). Trimming took off 6 bases at V and 10 bases at J, with 12 bases between the two ends. The CDR3 DNA is TGCAGTGCGTCGTCAGATAACCAGTACTTC. It translates to CSASSDNQYF.